This T cell receptor beta chain was documented in a study of radiotherapy plus CTLA-4 blockade in lung cancer. Generated by immunoSEQ multiplex PCR, the TCRdb table keeps only in-frame clones and is missing some. The repertoire holds 65,000 to 85,000 clones, with approximately 76% as singletons. This CDR3 has 15 residues. V shed 5 bases and J shed 0 bases, with 10 bases lying between them. The germline gives CDR1 MDHEN, CDR2 SYDVKM. The genes are TRBV28 and TRBJ1-4; D uncertain. The sequence was collected from a human donor with non-small cell lung cancer whose response to radiotherapy plus ipilimumab could not be evaluated. Some clones in this sample may be carry-over from other donors' samples. The specimen was peripheral blood, collected from a patient treated with radiotherapy plus ipilimumab. The CDR3 here is CASSLITATNEKLFF. CDR3 sequence (DNA): TGTGCCAGCAGTCTGATTACAGCAACTAATGAAAAACTGTTTTTT.